This T cell receptor beta chain was recorded in a study of read filtering for tumor transcriptome and immune sequencing. The CDR3 runs to 14 residues. The germline V and J ends were trimmed by 1 base and 5 bases, with 12 bases remaining between them. Per the germline V gene, CDR1 is SGHAT and CDR2 is FQNNGV. The table lists this clonotype with many counts. Its antigen is still unknown. This library used around 400 ng RNA and molecular barcoded adaptors spanning alpha/delta and beta/gamma chains. MiXCR, applied by TCRdb to the reads, yields one record per CDR3 protein. Of some 24,000 distinct CDR3 sequences listed, less than 25% are singletons. Every patient had bone marrow sampled while the disease was active. Notes on the study in general: Approximately 82% of IR-seq clonotypes had a single read, yet these held approximately 4% of reads.

The chain couples TRBV11-2 to TRBJ2-7; D is unclear. The receptor comes from a donor over 35 with multiple myeloma. Sequenced input: a population of CD138-negative cells sorted from bone marrow. CDR3: CASSLVTEFDEQYF. CDR3 nucleotide sequence: TGTGCCAGCAGCTTAGTTACAGAATTCGACGAGCAGTACTTC.